One sample yielded the 17 T cell receptor beta chains listed below, sequenced in a study of neurological immune-mediated disorders (dated by TCRdb to the late 2010s). Library preparation used 5' RACE. Sequenced using an Illumina HiSeq 2500. Using fastp trimming at Q25 and MiXCR clonotype assembly, TCRdb reanalyzed the public sequencing data and kept in-frame beta chains. Every CDR3 protein is listed once, alongside the most common genes and DNA of its rows. The sample contains 70,000 to 90,000 distinct CDR3 sequences, 5.8% of them found a single time. Of the sample, 7.9% falls within the top ten clones. Reading the label with the study, this specimen's time point is: longitudinal time-point 2. The sample was PBMCs. These receptors all come from a woman aged 60 to 75 with multiple sclerosis.

In this sample, this clonotype turned up many times. The chain carries TRBV9 and TRBJ2-7; 7 nucleotides match TRBD1. V lost 1 base, J lost 7 bases, and 5 bases stayed unmatched. This CDR3 comprises 13 residues. Germline V lookup: CDR1 SGDLS, CDR2 YYNGEE. This chain's CDR3 is CASSVQGVGEQYF. DNA for the CDR3: TGTGCCAGCAGCGTACAGGGGGTGGGTGAGCAGTACTTC.

The rearrangement links TRBV6-1 to TRBJ2-3; D possibly matches TRBD1 or TRBD2 (7 bases each). Germline CDR1 is MNHNS and CDR2 is SASEGT. This CDR3 is 17 amino acids long. V was clipped by 6 bases and J by 6 bases, with 25 bases between them. CDR3: CASRSPGGGPLGDTQYF. The CDR3 DNA sequence: TGTGCCAGCAGATCCCCAGGGGGGGGCCCCCTGGGGGATACGCAGTATTTT.

Ten or more counts support this clonotype. The rearrangement uses TRBV12-3 or TRBV12-4 and TRBJ2-3; D call uncertain. The V end lost 7 bases, the J end lost 2 bases, and 7 bases lay between the germline ends. The CDR3 is 12 amino acids. The CDR3 reads CASTYFTDTQYF. CDR3 in DNA: TGTGCCAGCACCTACTTCACAGATACGCAGTATTTT.

There are many counts of this clonotype. The chain employs TRBV10-3 and TRBJ2-5; 7 bases map to TRBD1. Germline CDR1 and CDR2: ENHRY and SYGVKD. With V trimmed by 2 bases and J by 5 bases, 5 bases remained unmatched. This CDR3 comprises 14 residues. This CDR3 is CAISEDRVIETQYF. CDR3 DNA: TGTGCCATCAGTGAGGACAGGGTAATTGAGACCCAGTACTTC.

The chain recombines TRBV5-1 with TRBJ1-1; D unclear. V lost 6 bases, J lost 0 bases, and 18 bases lay in between. Germline assignment: CDR1 SGHRS and CDR2 YFSETQ. The CDR3 contains 16 residues. CDR3 in DNA: TGCGCCAGCACTCCCCTGACCGGCAGCATGAACACTGAAGCTTTCTTT. This translates into CASTPLTGSMNTEAFF.

This clonotype came up many times. The rearrangement joins TRBV5-1 to TRBJ2-3; perhaps TRBD2 as D (5 bases). Trimming cost V 0 bases and J 4 bases, with 9 bases left between them. Per germline, CDR1 SGHRS and CDR2 YFSETQ. This CDR3 is 14 amino acids long. CDR3 coding DNA: TGCGCCAGCAGCTTGGGGACTTCTGCAGATACGCAGTATTTT. This encodes CASSLGTSADTQYF. Full variable domain (remainder filled in from reference TRBV5-1 and TRBJ2-3): KAGVTQTPRYLIKTRGQQVTLSCSPISGHRSVSWYQQTPGQGLQFLFEYFSETQRNKGNFPGRFSGRQFSNSRSEMNVSTLELGDSALYLCASSLGTSADTQYFGPGTRLTVL.

This clonotype appeared many times. This chain connects TRBV6-5 to TRBJ1-2; TRBD1 might be the D (6 bases). CDR1 MNHEY and CDR2 SVGAGI come from the germline V gene. The CDR3 contains 15 residues. Between the trimmed V and J ends, which lost 7 bases and 0 bases, there was a span of 15 bases. CDR3: CASTEGGRANYGYTF. The CDR3 bases are TGTGCCAGCACTGAGGGGGGCAGAGCTAACTATGGCTACACCTTC.

This clonotype was seen repeatedly, ten times or more. The chain couples TRBV5-1 to TRBJ1-5, with D maybe TRBD1 (6 bases). Germline-derived CDR1 and CDR2 are SGHRS and YFSETQ. The length of the CDR3 is 15 residues. The V and J ends lost 0 bases and 5 bases respectively, with 12 bases between them. CDR3 nucleotide sequence: TGCGCCAGCAGCTTGGACGGGACACCGTATCAGCCCCAGCATTTT. This translates into CASSLDGTPYQPQHF.

This clonotype was found many times. V is TRBV12-3 or TRBV12-4 and J is TRBJ1-1; D unresolved. The germline V and J ends were trimmed by 3 bases and 7 bases, with 9 bases remaining between them. The CDR3 has 12 residues. The CDR3 nucleotides read TGTGCCAGCAGTTTCGTTACAGATGAAGCTTTCTTT. It is translated as CASSFVTDEAFF.

In this sample, this clonotype turned up many times. The chain recombines TRBV6-5 with TRBJ2-1; no reliable D call. Germline lookup yields CDR1 MNHEY and CDR2 SVGAGI. This CDR3 contains 12 residues. Trimming shortened V by 6 bases and J by 6 bases, and 9 bases separated the two germline ends. The CDR3 coding sequence is TGTGCCAGCAGATCCCCTACCAATGAGCAGTTCTTC. It codes for CASRSPTNEQFF.

This clonotype was recorded at least ten times. The rearrangement joins TRBV28 to TRBJ2-7, with D tentatively TRBD2 (6 bases). The V end was cut by 8 bases, the J end by 0 bases, with 20 bases between. The CDR3 extends over 16 amino acids. CDR1 is MDHEN and CDR2 is SYDVKM in the germline V gene. The CDR3 DNA follows: TGTGCCAGCCGCCCCTTCCCCGTGGGGGGCTCCTACGAGCAGTACTTC. Residues: CASRPFPVGGSYEQYF.

This clonotype was seen many times. This chain joins TRBV20-1 and TRBJ2-1, with 9 nucleotides matching TRBD1. Germline V gives CDR1 DFQATT, CDR2 SNEGSKA (reference sequence). The CDR3 extends over 14 amino acids. J was trimmed by 10 bases and V by 5 bases; bases with no gene match: 12. The CDR3 coding sequence is TGCAGTGCTTTTCCGGGACAGGGAGGCCGCGAGCAGTTCTTC. Translated: CSAFPGQGGREQFF.

The sample holds many counts of this clonotype. The rearrangement links TRBV2 to TRBJ2-7, with 10 nucleotides matching TRBD1. Germline V CDR1 and CDR2: SNHLY, FYNNEI. V was pared by 7 bases and J by 2 bases, with 2 bases of the junction left unmatched. This CDR3 is built from 13 residues. The CDR3 nucleotides are TGTGCCAGCACGGGGACAGGGGCCTACGAGCAGTACTTC. The encoded protein is CASTGTGAYEQYF.

This clonotype appeared many times. The CDR3 region has the DNA TGCAGTGCTAGAGCAACAGGGTGGCTTGGGGCCAACGTCCTGACTTTC. Protein sequence: CSARATGWLGANVLTF. The chain joins TRBV20-1 to TRBJ2-6; perhaps TRBD1 as D (6 bases). The germline gives CDR1 DFQATT, CDR2 SNEGSKA (reference sequence). Trimming removed 1 base from V and 3 bases from J, with 13 bases in between. There are 16 residues in the CDR3.

This clonotype was detected ten times or more. This sequence joins TRBV29-1 and TRBJ1-1, with D maybe TRBD1 (6 bases). Germline assignment: CDR1 SQVTM and CDR2 ANQGSEA. The V end was cut by 2 bases, the J end by 7 bases, with 14 bases between. The CDR3 extends over 13 amino acids. CDR3 DNA: TGCAGCGTTGAACGCGTGACAGGCCATGAAGCTTTCTTT. Translation gives CSVERVTGHEAFF.

At least ten counts were recorded for this clonotype. The rearrangement links TRBV9 to TRBJ2-5; 7 bases map to TRBD2. CDR3 size: 15 residues. Germline V gene data show CDR1 as SGDLS and CDR2 as YYNGEE. V was pared by 0 bases and J by 4 bases, with 6 bases of the junction left unmatched. The CDR3 DNA reads TGTGCCAGCAGCGTAGAAGTGGGGGGGGGAGAGACCCAGTACTTC. Its protein is CASSVEVGGGETQYF. The whole variable domain, remainder taken from reference TRBV9 and TRBJ2-5, is DSGVTQTPKHLITATGQRVTLRCSPRSGDLSVYWYQQSLDQGLQFLIQYYNGEERAKGNILERFSAQQFPDLHSELNLSSLELGDSALYFCASSVEVGGGETQYFGPGTRLLVL.

This clonotype has at least ten counts. The genes are TRBV5-1 and TRBJ2-1; D is perhaps TRBD2 (6 bases). CDR3 length: 15 amino acids. In germline, CDR1 is SGHRS, CDR2 YFSETQ. V was pared by 0 bases and J by 7 bases, with 14 bases between. The CDR3: CASSLGGASLNEQFF. The CDR3 bases are TGCGCCAGCAGCTTGGGCGGGGCATCGTTGAATGAGCAGTTCTTC.